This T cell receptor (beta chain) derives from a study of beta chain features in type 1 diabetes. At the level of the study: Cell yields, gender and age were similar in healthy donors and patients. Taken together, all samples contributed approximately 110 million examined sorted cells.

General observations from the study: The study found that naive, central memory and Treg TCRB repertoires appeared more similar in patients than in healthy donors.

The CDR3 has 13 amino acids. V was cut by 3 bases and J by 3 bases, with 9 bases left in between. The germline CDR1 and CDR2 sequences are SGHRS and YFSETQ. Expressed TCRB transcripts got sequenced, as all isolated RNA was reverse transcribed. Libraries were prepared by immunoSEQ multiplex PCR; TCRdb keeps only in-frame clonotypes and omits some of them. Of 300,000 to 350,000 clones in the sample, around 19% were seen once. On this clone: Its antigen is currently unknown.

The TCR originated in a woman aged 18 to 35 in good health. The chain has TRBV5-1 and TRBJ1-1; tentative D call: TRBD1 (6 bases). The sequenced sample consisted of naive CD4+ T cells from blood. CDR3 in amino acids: CASSSTGHTEAFF. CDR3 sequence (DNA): TGCGCCAGCAGCTCGACAGGACACACTGAAGCTTTCTTT.